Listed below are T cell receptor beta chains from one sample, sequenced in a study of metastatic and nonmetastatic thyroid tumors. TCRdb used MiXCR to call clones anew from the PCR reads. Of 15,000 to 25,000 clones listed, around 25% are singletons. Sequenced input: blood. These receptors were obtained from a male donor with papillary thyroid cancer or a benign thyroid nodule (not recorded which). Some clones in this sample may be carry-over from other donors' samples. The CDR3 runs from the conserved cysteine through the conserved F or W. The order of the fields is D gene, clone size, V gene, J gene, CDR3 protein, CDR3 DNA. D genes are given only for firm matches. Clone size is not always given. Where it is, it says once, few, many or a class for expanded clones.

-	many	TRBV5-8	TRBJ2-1	CASSLVSFFGTIQNEQFF	TGTGCCAGCAGCTTGGTTTCTTTCTTCGGGACAATCCAAAATGAGCAGTTCTTC
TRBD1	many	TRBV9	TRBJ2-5	CASSRTGGLETQYF	TGTGCCAGCAGCCGGACAGGGGGCCTAGAGACCCAGTACTTC
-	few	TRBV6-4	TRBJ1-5	CASSRYGPSNQPQHF	TGTGCCAGCAGCCGTTACGGCCCCAGCAATCAGCCCCAGCATTTT
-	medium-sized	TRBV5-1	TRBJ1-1	CASSLVGAQNTEAFF	TGCGCCAGCAGCTTGGTGGGGGCGCAGAACACTGAAGCTTTCTTT
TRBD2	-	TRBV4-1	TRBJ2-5	CASSQAGTSGGTTQYF	TGCGCCAGCAGCCAAGCCGGGACTAGCGGGGGGACAACCCAGTACTTC
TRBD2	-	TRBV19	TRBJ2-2	CASIPRGGRVTGELFF	TGTGCCAGTATCCCTCGGGGGGGCAGGGTGACCGGGGAGCTGTTTTTT
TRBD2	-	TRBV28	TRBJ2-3	CASSLWGLAAPDLTDTQYF	TGTGCCAGCAGTTTATGGGGACTAGCGGCACCGGACCTCACAGATACGCAGTATTTT
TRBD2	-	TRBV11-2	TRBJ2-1	CASSLVGLAVYNEQFF	TGTGCCAGCAGCTTAGTTGGACTAGCGGTTTACAATGAGCAGTTCTTC
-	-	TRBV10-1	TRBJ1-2	CASSKGIGAGGGYTF	TGCGCCAGCTCCAAGGGAATCGGGGCGGGGGGTGGCTACACCTTC
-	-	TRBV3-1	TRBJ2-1	CASSQDSSSYNEQFF	TGTGCCAGCAGCCAAGACTCGAGCTCCTACAATGAGCAGTTCTTC
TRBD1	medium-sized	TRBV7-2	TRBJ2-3	CASSQGQGGMNGHTQYF	TGTGCCAGCAGCCAAGGACAGGGCGGAATGAATGGACATACGCAGTATTTT
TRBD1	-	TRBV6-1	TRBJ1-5	CASSEFATGGNQPQHF	TGTGCCAGCAGTGAATTTGCGACAGGGGGCAATCAGCCCCAGCATTTT
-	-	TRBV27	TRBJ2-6	CASSLGSGANVLTF	TGTGCCAGCAGTTTAGGGTCTGGGGCCAACGTCCTGACTTTC
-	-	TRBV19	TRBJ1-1	CASSIEMWDTEAFF	TGTGCCAGTAGTATAGAGATGTGGGATACTGAAGCTTTCTTT
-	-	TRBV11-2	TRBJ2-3	CASRPTGADTQYF	TGTGCCAGCAGACCGACAGGAGCAGATACGCAGTATTTT